These T cell receptor beta chains were read from a single sample in a study of blood T cell repertoires in COVID-19. Sequencing used immunoSEQ multiplex PCR; TCRdb keeps in-frame clones, though not all of them. The table lists some 83,000 clones, about 83% of them singletons. Sample: peripheral blood. All receptors derive from an elderly woman with active or convalescent COVID-19. Each CDR3 is given with its conserved first and last residue. A D gene is named only where the DNA matches it firmly. The size of a clone is reported for some rows only, either as once, few or many, or as a class for expanded clones.

TRBD2,TRBV27,-,TRBJ2-2,TGTGCCAGCGGTCTCGTCCCTCTGAGCGGGAGGGCCGGGGAGCTGTTTTTT,CASGLVPLSGRAGELFF
-,TRBV7-2,-,TRBJ2-5,TGTGCCAGCAGCTCCGGGGGTGGGTTTGGAGAGACCCAGTACTTC,CASSSGGGFGETQYF
-,TRBV2,few,TRBJ1-2,TGTGCCAGCAGGCAACAGCTCAACCGAGGGAGCGGCTACACCTTC,CASRQQLNRGSGYTF
-,TRBV27,once,TRBJ1-1,TGTGCCAGCAGTTTTCTCGGGGAGGGGAACACTGAAGCTTTCTTT,CASSFLGEGNTEAFF
TRBD2,TRBV7-7,-,TRBJ2-5,TGTGCTAGCAGCTTAGCGGGAGGGCTGGAGACCCAGTACTTC,CASSLAGGLETQYF
TRBD1,TRBV7-9,-,TRBJ2-1,TGTGCCAGCAGCTACGACAGGGGGCTTCACAATGAGCAGTTCTTC,CASSYDRGLHNEQFF
TRBD2,TRBV7-2,-,TRBJ2-1,TGTGCCAGCAGCGCGACTAGCGGGAGGGCAAATTTCAATGAGCAGTTCTTC,CASSATSGRANFNEQFF
-,TRBV11-3,-,TRBJ2-7,TGTGCCAGCAGCTCCCGACAGGTGGCCAAGAGCTCCTACGAGCAGTACTTC,CASSSRQVAKSSYEQYF
-,TRBV7-2,-,TRBJ2-1,TGTGCCAGCAGCTTGCTCGGCGGCAACAATGAGCAGTTCTTC,CASSLLGGNNEQFF
TRBD1,TRBV15,-,TRBJ2-2,TGTGCCACCAGCGGCGACAGGGGGCGGGGGGAGCTGTTTTTT,CATSGDRGRGELFF
-,TRBV6-6,-,TRBJ1-4,TGTGCCAGCAGTCACCCTCGGGTGGGGAAGGGGAATGAAAAACTGTTTTTT,CASSHPRVGKGNEKLFF
-,TRBV6-1,-,TRBJ1-6,TGTGCCAGCAGTGATGGTTGGGGGCAGGGATCGGATTCACCCCTCCACTTT,CASSDGWGQGSDSPLHF
-,TRBV19,-,TRBJ2-7,TGTGCCAGTAGTATATTCGGAGGACCTACCTACGAGCAGTACTTC,CASSIFGGPTYEQYF
TRBD2,TRBV7-8,-,TRBJ2-7,TGTGCCAGCAGCTTTGCACTAGCGGGAGGGAGGGACGAGCAGTACTTC,CASSFALAGGRDEQYF
-,TRBV7-3,-,TRBJ1-6,TGTGCCAGCAGCTTAATTTCGAGGGTTAATAATTCACCCCTCCACTTT,CASSLISRVNNSPLHF
-,TRBV7-2,-,TRBJ2-1,TGTGCCAGCAGCTTAACTAGAAACAATGAGCAGTTCTTC,CASSLTRNNEQFF
TRBD1,TRBV6-5,few,TRBJ2-7,TGTGCCAGCAGTTACTACTACAGGGGCGACGAGCAGTACTTC,CASSYYYRGDEQYF
-,TRBV7-8,once,TRBJ1-2,TGTGCCAGCACCCCCCTAGGCAACTATGGCTACACCTTC,CASTPLGNYGYTF
-,TRBV11-2,few,TRBJ2-3,TGTGCCAGCAGCCTCCGACAGACAGATACGCAGTATTTT,CASSLRQTDTQYF
-,TRBV19,-,TRBJ1-6,TGTGCCAGTATGGGGGCGCCCGGGTCCTATAATTCACCCCTCCACTTT,CASMGAPGSYNSPLHF
-,TRBV28,-,TRBJ1-4,TGTGCCAGCAGTTTAAGTTCGAGGGGGAGAAATGAAAAACTGTTTTTT,CASSLSSRGRNEKLFF
-,TRBV11-2,-,TRBJ2-7,TGTGCCAGCAGCTTAGGGCACACCGACTACGAGCAGTACTTC,CASSLGHTDYEQYF
-,TRBV7-2,-,TRBJ2-2,TGTGCCAGCAGCAAAAACAGGGCCGGGGAGCTGTTTTTT,CASSKNRAGELFF
TRBD1,TRBV13,-,TRBJ1-1,TGTGCCAGCAGCCGTCTGACAGGGGGCGGCAGTGAAGCTTTCTTT,CASSRLTGGGSEAFF
-,TRBV7-8,-,TRBJ1-5,TGTGCCAGCAACCAGGGACAAGGCGGCAATCAGCCCCAGCATTTT,CASNQGQGGNQPQHF
TRBD1,TRBV19,few,TRBJ1-5,TGTGCCAGTAAAACGGGACAGTCTAGCAATCAGCCCCAGCATTTT,CASKTGQSSNQPQHF
-,TRBV2,once,TRBJ2-7,TGTGCCAGCACCCCCGGGCCCGGGGACTACGAGCAGTACTTC,CASTPGPGDYEQYF
TRBD1,TRBV7-2,-,TRBJ2-5,TGTGCCAGCAGCTTAAGGCAGGGGGCTCAAGAGACCCAGTACTTC,CASSLRQGAQETQYF
TRBD1,TRBV6-5,-,TRBJ1-3,TGTGCCAGCAGTTACAACAGGGGGCTGTCGGGAAACACCATATATTTT,CASSYNRGLSGNTIYF
TRBD2,TRBV5-4,-,TRBJ2-7,TGTGCCAGCAGCCTAGCGGGTCCCTACGAGCAGTACTTC,CASSLAGPYEQYF
TRBD2,TRBV4-2,-,TRBJ2-1,TGTGCCAGCAGCCAATTACTTGGACTAGCGGGGGAAACAGGTGAGCAGTTCTTC,CASSQLLGLAGETGEQFF
-,TRBV6-2/TRBV6-3,-,TRBJ1-5,TGTGCCAGCAGTCAGGAGGGGCTCCAGCATTTT,CASSQEGLQHF
-,TRBV5-6,-,TRBJ2-6,TGTGCCAGCAGCTTGGTAGGAGTCGGGTTTTCTGGGGCCAACGTCCTGACTTTC,CASSLVGVGFSGANVLTF
TRBD2,TRBV28,-,TRBJ2-3,TGTGCCAGCAGTAAAAGGAGGACTAGTCGCACAGATACGCAGTATTTT,CASSKRRTSRTDTQYF
-,TRBV5-1,-,TRBJ2-5,TGCGCCAGCAGCTCCTCCTTAGAGACCCAGTACTTC,CASSSSLETQYF
TRBD2,TRBV29-1,-,TRBJ2-1,TGCAGCGTTTCTAATAGCGGGCCTGAGCAGTTCTTC,CSVSNSGPEQFF
TRBD2,TRBV6-2/TRBV6-3,few,TRBJ2-7,TGTGCCAGCAGTGGGGGTAGCGGGAGGACGCATTACGAGCAGTACTTC,CASSGGSGRTHYEQYF
-,TRBV30,-,TRBJ2-5,TGTGCCTGGAGTGTACGCCGGGTAGGGACCCAGTACTTC,CAWSVRRVGTQYF
TRBD1,TRBV19,-,TRBJ1-1,TGTGCCAGTAGTATCCCGGGACAGGGGGCCTTTCAAGCTTTCTTT,CASSIPGQGAFQAFF
-,TRBV5-1,-,TRBJ1-1,TGCGCCAGCAGCTTGAGTCGGAGCACTGAAGCTTTCTTT,CASSLSRSTEAFF
-,TRBV27,-,TRBJ2-1,TGTGCCAGCAGTCAGGAGGCACCAGTCGGGGAGCAGTTCTTC,CASSQEAPVGEQFF
-,TRBV7-3,-,TRBJ2-3,TGTGCCAGCAGCTTGACAGGTTTCAACACAGATACGCAGTATTTT,CASSLTGFNTDTQYF
TRBD1,TRBV29-1,-,TRBJ2-2,TGCAGCGCTGACAGGGGGAACACCGGGGAGCTGTTTTTT,CSADRGNTGELFF
-,TRBV6-5,-,TRBJ1-2,TGTGCCAGCAGGGGACTCTATGGCTACACCTTC,CASRGLYGYTF
-,TRBV7-2,-,TRBJ2-2,TGTGCTGAAGCAGTGGGCGGGGACCCCACCGGGGAGCTGTTTTTT,CAEAVGGDPTGELFF
TRBD2,TRBV3-1/TRBV3-2,-,TRBJ2-1,TGTGCCAGCAGCCAGTGGAAATTAGCGGGAACCTCCTACAATGAGCAGTTCTTC,CASSQWKLAGTSYNEQFF